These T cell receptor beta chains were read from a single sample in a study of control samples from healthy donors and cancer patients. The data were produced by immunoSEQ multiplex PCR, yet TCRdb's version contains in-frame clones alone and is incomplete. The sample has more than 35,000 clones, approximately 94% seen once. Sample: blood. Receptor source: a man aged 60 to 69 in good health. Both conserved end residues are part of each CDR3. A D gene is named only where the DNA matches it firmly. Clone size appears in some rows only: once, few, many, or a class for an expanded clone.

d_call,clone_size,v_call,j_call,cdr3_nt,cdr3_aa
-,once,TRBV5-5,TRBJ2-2,TGTGCCAGCAGCGTGGACCCTCGGTCCACCGGGGAGCTGTTTTTT,CASSVDPRSTGELFF
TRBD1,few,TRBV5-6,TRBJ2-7,TGTGCCAGCAGCTTGTATGGTTACAGGGGGATTAGTTACGGCGAGGAGCAGTACTTC,CASSLYGYRGISYGEEQYF
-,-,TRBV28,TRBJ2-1,TGTGCCACCTACGGGGTGGAGGGACCCGACAATGAGCAGTTCTTC,CATYGVEGPDNEQFF
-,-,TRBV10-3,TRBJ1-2,TGTGCCATCAGTGAGTTTAAGGGTGGCTACACCTTC,CAISEFKGGYTF
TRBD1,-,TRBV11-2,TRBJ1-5,TGTGCCAGCAGCTTGGGACAGGGTCCCAATCAGCCCCAGCATTTT,CASSLGQGPNQPQHF
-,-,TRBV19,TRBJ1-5,TGTGCCAGTAGTATGTCGGCGGCAGGAGGCAATCAGCCCCAGCATTTT,CASSMSAAGGNQPQHF
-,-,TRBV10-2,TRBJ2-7,TGCGCCAGCAGTGAGGGAAGCCACGAGCAGTACTTC,CASSEGSHEQYF
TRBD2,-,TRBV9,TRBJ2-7,TGTGCCAGCAGCGTCGGACTAGTATCTTACGAGCAGTACTTC,CASSVGLVSYEQYF
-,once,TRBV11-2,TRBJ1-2,TGTGCCAGCAGCCCAGGCGGGGGCTACACCTTC,CASSPGGGYTF
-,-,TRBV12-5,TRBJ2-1,TGTGCTAGTGGTTTGGCGCCGAATTACAATGAGCAGTTCTTC,CASGLAPNYNEQFF
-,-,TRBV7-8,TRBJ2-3,TGTGCCAGCAGCGTTGGGGCAGGGAGCACAGATACGCAGTATTTT,CASSVGAGSTDTQYF
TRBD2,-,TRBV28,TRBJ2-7,TGTGCCAGCAGTCGACTAGCGGGGTCCCACGAGCAGTACTTC,CASSRLAGSHEQYF
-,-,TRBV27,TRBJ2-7,TGTGCCAGCAGGGGTGTTGACAGCTCCTACGAGCAGTACTTC,CASRGVDSSYEQYF
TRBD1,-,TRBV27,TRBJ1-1,TGTGCCAGCAGTTTTCAACTCGGACAGGTCACTGAAGCTTTCTTT,CASSFQLGQVTEAFF
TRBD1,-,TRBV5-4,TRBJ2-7,TGTGCCAGCAGCATATCCGGGACAGGGGTCGAGCAGTACTTC,CASSISGTGVEQYF
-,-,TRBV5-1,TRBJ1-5,TGCGCCAGCAGCGCGACAGGTCTTAGCAATCAGCCCCAGCATTTT,CASSATGLSNQPQHF
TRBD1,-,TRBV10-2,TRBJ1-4,TGCGCCAGCAGTGAGTCGACCGGACAGGGGTGGGAAAAACTGTTTTTT,CASSESTGQGWEKLFF
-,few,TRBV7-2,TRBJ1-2,TGTGCCAGCAGCTTAGGAGCCCAGCTCTATGGCTACACCTTC,CASSLGAQLYGYTF
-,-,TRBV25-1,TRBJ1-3,TGTGCCAGCAGTGACCCCTCCGGACCTTCTGGAAACACCATATATTTT,CASSDPSGPSGNTIYF
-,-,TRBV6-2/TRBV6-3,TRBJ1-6,TGTGCCAGCAGCCCCGACAGGCTAGCACCCCTCCACTTT,CASSPDRLAPLHF
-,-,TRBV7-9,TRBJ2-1,TGTGCCAGCAGCTTAGCGGGGGGAAATGAGCAGTTCTTC,CASSLAGGNEQFF
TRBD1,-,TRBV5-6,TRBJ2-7,TGTGCCAGCAGCTTATTACCAATTACAGGGGGCAGGAACGAGCAGTACTTC,CASSLLPITGGRNEQYF
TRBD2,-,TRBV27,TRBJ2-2,TGTGCCACGACCCCCCTAGCGGGCACCGGGGAGCTGTTTTTT,CATTPLAGTGELFF
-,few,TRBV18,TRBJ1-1,TGTGCCAGCTCACCACGACGGGGGGACGAAGCTTTCTTT,CASSPRRGDEAFF
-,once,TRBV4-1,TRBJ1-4,TGCGCCAGCAGCCCGGGGTTTAATGAAAAACTGTTTTTT,CASSPGFNEKLFF
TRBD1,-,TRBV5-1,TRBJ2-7,TGCGCCAGTGCGACAGGGGCCCCTGCCCCCTACGAGCAGTACTTC,CASATGAPAPYEQYF
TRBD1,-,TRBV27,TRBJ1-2,TGTGCCAGCAGTTCCCAGGGGGGCGTCTATGGCTACACCTTC,CASSSQGGVYGYTF